Here is one T cell receptor beta chain with its context. What it recognizes is unknown. These data come from a study of T cells in localized non-small cell lung cancer. The CDR3 runs 14 residues. V dropped 1 base and J dropped 1; count of bases not matched to a gene: 0. Germline V gene lookup returns CDR1 SGHNT and CDR2 YYREEE (reference sequence). The method was immunoSEQ multiplex PCR; TCRdb's version includes in-frame clones alone and lacks a portion of them. Here the sample spans 52,000 or so clones, roughly 89% being singletons. Whole-study results and caveats: Adjacent lung tissue had a median roughly 52 of the top 100 clones found in the tumor. In the blood, greater T cell density corresponded to longer overall survival. Among the tissues sampled, uninvolved adjacent lung had the highest T cell clonality, above tumor.

The genes are TRBV5-4 and TRBJ1-1, with 8 bases matching TRBD1. The receptor's source is a male donor at least 60 years old with stage III squamous cell lung carcinoma. The sequencing here drew on peripheral blood, taken before any cancer treatment. The CDR3 protein is CASSLTGGNTEAFF. The DNA of the CDR3 is TGTGCCAGCAGCTTGACAGGGGGGAACACTGAAGCTTTCTTT.